This T cell receptor (beta chain) was identified in a study of blood T cell repertoires in COVID-19. Study at large: The analysed material was cDNA or gDNA that came from T cells, B-cell-depleted T cells, or PBMCs.

TCRdb keeps only in-frame clones here, not all; method: immunoSEQ multiplex PCR. The sample yields some 240,000 clones, over 70% seen once. Trimming cost V 4 bases and J 4 bases; bases outside gene matches: 9. CDR3 length: 15 residues. Germline V gene lookup returns CDR1 SGHRS and CDR2 YFSETQ. The sample comprised peripheral blood. This chain joins TRBV5-1 and TRBJ1-2; TRBD1 agrees at 8 bases. The TCR comes from a woman in her seventies with COVID-19, enrolled during active disease. CDR3 in amino acids: CASSPRTGRTYGYTF. CDR3 bases: TGCGCCAGCAGCCCCCGGACAGGGAGGACCTATGGCTACACCTTC.